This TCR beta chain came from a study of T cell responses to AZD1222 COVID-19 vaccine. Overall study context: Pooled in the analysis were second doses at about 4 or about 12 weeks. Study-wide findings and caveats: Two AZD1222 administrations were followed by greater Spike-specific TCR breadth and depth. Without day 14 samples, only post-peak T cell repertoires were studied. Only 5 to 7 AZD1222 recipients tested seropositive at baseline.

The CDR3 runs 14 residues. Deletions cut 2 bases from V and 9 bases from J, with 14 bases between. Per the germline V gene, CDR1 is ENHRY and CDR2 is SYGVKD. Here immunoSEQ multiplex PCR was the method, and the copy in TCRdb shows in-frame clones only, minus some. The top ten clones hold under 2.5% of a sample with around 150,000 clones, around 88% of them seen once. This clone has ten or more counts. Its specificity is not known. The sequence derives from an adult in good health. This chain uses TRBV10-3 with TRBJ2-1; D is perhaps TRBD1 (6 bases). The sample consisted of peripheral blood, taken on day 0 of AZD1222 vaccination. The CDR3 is CAISENRESSEQFF. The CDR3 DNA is TGTGCCATCAGTGAGAACAGGGAATCGAGTGAGCAGTTCTTC.